This T cell receptor (beta chain) appears in the sequencing data of a study of blood T cell repertoires in COVID-19. As for the study in general: Whether acute or convalescent, the COVID-19 samples came from the United States, Italy and Spain. T cells, B-cell-depleted T cells, or PBMCs provided the cDNA or gDNA that served as material.

In the authors' workflow: Reference gene primers were amplified, and this amplification served to estimate nucleated cell counts. Only in-frame clones appear in the TCRdb table, and some are missing; sequencing was by immunoSEQ multiplex PCR. The V and J calls and the clone size are those of that table, but D and trimming were determined from the DNA. The table lists roughly 90,000 clones, approximately 87% of them singletons. The CDR3 sequence is 15 residues long. CDR1 and CDR2 from the germline V gene are WSHSY and SAAADI. Trimming at V came to 3 bases and at J to 12 bases, leaving 15 bases not matched to a gene.

Sequencing was carried out using peripheral blood. The gene calls are TRBV10-2 and TRBJ1-1; 8 nucleotides match TRBD1. This sequence was found in a human donor with active COVID-19. The donor label of this sample is uncertain. The DNA of the CDR3 is TGCGCCAGCAGTGACTCCAGTGACAGGGGTCTCGGAACTTTCTTT. Translating gives CASSDSSDRGLGTFF.